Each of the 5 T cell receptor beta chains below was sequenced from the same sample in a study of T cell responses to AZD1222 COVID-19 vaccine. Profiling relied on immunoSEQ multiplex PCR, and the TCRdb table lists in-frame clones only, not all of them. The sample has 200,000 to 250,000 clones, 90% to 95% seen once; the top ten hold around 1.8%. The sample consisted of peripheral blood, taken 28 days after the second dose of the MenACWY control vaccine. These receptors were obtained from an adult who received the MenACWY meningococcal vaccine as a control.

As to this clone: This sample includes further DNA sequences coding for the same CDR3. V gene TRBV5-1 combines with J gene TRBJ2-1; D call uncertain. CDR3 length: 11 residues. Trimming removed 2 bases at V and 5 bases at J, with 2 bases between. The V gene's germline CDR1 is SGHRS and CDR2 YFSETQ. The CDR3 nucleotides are TGCGCCAGCAGCTTCGACAATGAGCAGTTCTTC. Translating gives CASSFDNEQFF.

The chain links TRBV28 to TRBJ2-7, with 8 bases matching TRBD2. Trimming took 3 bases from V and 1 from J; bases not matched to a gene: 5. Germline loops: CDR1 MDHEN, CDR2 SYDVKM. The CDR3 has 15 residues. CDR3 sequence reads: CASSFSTSGSYEQYF. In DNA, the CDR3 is TGTGCCAGCAGTTTCTCCACTAGCGGTTCCTACGAGCAGTACTTC.

This CDR3 reads CASSQGNTAIQYF. The CDR3, as DNA: TGCGCCAGCAGCCAAGGGAACACAGCCATTCAGTACTTC. The chain employs TRBV4-1 and TRBJ2-4, with D hard to call. The germline V and J ends were trimmed by 1 base and 9 bases, with 10 bases remaining between them. The CDR3 totals 13 residues. The germline CDR1 and CDR2 sequences are MGHRA and YSYEKL.

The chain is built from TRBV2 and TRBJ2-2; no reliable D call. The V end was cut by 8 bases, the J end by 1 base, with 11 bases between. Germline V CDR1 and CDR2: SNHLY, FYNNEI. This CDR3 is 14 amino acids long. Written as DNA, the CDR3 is TGTGCCAGCTTAGGAGCAGAGAACACCGGGGAGCTGTTTTTT. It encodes CASLGAENTGELFF.

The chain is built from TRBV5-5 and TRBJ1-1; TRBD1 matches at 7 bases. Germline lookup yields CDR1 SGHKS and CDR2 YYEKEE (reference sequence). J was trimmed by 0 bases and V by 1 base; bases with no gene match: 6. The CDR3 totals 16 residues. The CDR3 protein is CASSLSGTAMNTEAFF. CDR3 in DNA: TGTGCCAGCAGCTTGTCGGGGACAGCCATGAACACTGAAGCTTTCTTT.